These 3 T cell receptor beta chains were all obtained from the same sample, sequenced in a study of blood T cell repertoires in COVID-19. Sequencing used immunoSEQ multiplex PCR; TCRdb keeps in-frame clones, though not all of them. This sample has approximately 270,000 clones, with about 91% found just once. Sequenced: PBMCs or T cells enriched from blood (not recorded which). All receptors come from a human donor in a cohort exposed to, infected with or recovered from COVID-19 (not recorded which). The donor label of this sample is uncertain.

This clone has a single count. CDR3 sequence reads: CASSLDRGTGWGTEAFF. The CDR3 DNA follows: TGTGCCAGCAGCTTAGATAGGGGGACAGGGTGGGGCACTGAAGCTTTCTTT. V gene TRBV11-2 combines with J gene TRBJ1-1, with 9 nucleotides matching TRBD1. V dropped 0 bases and J dropped 4; count of bases not matched to a gene: 9. In germline, CDR1 is SGHAT, CDR2 FQNNGV. The CDR3 is 17 residues long.

The CDR3 DNA follows: TGTGCCAGCAGTTTATCTCCGGACAGCACCCCCTACGAGCAGTACTTC. Protein sequence: CASSLSPDSTPYEQYF. This sequence joins TRBV27 and TRBJ2-7, with D tentatively TRBD1 (6 bases). Deletions cut 0 bases from V and 2 bases from J, with 14 bases between. The germline CDR1 and CDR2 sequences are MNHEY and SMNVEV (reference sequence). CDR3 length: 16 amino acids.

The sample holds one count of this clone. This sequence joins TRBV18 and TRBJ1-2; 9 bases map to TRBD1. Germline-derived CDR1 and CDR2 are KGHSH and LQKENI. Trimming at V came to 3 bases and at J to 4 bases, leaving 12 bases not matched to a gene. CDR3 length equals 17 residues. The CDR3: CASSPANRDREPYGYTF. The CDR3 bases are TGTGCCAGCTCACCTGCCAACCGGGACAGGGAACCCTATGGCTACACCTTC. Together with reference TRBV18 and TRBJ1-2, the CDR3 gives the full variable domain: NAGVMQNPRHLVRRRGQEARLRCSPMKGHSHVYWYRQLPEEGLKFMVYLQKENIIDESGMPKERFSAEFPKEGPSILRIQQVVRGDSAAYFCASSPANRDREPYGYTFGSGTRLTVV.